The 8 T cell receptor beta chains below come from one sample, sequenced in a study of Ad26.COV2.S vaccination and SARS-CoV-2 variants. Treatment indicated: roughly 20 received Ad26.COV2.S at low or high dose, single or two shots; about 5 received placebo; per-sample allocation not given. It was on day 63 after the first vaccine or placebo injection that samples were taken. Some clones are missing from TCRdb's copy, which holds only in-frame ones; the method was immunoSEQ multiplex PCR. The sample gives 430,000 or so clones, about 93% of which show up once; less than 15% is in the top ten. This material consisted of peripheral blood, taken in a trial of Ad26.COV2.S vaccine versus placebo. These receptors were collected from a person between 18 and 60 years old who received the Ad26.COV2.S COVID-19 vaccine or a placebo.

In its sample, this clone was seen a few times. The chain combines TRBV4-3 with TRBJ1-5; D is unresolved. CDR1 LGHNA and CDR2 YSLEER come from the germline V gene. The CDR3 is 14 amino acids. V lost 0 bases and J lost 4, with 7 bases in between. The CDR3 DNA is TGCGCCAGCAGCCAAGATAGATTTAATCAGCCCCAGCATTTT. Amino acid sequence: CASSQDRFNQPQHF.

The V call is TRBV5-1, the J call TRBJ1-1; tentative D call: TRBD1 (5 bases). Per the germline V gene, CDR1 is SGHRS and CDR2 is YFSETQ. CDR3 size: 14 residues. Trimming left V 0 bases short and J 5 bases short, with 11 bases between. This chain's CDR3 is CASSLGASGTEAFF. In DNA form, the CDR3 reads TGCGCCAGCAGCTTGGGGGCCTCAGGGACTGAAGCTTTCTTT.

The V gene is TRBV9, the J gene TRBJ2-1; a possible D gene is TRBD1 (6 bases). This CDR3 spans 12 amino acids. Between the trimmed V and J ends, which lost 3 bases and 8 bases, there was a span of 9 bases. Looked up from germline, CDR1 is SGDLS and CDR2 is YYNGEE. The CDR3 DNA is TGTGCCAGCAGCGGCCAGGGGTATGAGCAGTTCTTC. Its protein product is CASSGQGYEQFF.

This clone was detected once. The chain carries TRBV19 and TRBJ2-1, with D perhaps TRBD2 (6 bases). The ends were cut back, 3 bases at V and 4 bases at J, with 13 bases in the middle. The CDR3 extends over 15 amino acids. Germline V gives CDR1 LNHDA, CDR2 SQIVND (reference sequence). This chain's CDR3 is CASSMVVGGYNEQFF. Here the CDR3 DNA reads TGTGCCAGTAGTATGGTCGTCGGGGGATACAATGAGCAGTTCTTC. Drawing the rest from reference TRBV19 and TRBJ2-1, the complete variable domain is DGGITQSPKYLFRKEGQNVTLSCEQNLNHDAMYWYRQDPGQGLRLIYYSQIVNDFQKGDIAEGYSVSREKKESFPLTVTSAQKNPTAFYLCASSMVVGGYNEQFFGPGTRLTVL.

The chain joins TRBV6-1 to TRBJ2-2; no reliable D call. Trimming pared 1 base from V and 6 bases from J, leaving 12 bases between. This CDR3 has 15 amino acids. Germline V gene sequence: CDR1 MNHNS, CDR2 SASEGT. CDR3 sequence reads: CASSEVVRQAGELFF. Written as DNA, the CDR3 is TGTGCCAGCAGTGAAGTGGTGAGGCAGGCCGGGGAGCTGTTTTTT.

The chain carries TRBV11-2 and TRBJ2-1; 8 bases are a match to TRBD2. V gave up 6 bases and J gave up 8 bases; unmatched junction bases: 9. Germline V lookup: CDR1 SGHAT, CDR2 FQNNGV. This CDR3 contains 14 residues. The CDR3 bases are TGTGCCAGCAGGCCAACCGCAGCGGGAGATGAGCAGTTCTTC. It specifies CASRPTAAGDEQFF.

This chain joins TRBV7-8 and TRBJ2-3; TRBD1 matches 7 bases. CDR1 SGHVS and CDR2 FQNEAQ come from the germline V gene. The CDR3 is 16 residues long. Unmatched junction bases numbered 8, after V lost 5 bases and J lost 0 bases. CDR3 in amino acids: CASSTSTGRSTDTQYF. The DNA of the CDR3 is TGTGCCAGCAGCACCTCGACAGGGCGTAGCACAGATACGCAGTATTTT.

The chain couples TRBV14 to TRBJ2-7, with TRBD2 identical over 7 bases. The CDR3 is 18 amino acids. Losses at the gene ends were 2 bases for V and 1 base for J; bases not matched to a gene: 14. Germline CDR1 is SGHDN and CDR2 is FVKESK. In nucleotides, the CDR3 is TGTGCCAGCAGCCAACAGTGGACTAGACTACATGGATCCTACGAGCAGTACTTC. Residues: CASSQQWTRLHGSYEQYF.